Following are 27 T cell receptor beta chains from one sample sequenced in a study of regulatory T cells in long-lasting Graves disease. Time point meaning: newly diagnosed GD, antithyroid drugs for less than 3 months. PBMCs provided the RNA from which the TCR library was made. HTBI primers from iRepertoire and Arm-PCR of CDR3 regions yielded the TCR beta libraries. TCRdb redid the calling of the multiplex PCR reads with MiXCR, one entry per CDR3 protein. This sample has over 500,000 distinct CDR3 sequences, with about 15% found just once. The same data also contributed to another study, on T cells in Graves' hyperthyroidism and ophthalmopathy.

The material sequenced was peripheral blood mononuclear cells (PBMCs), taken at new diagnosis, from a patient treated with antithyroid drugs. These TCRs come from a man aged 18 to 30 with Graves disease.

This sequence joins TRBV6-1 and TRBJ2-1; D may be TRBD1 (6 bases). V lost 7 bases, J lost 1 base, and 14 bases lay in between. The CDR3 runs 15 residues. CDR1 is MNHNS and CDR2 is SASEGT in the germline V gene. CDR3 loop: CASINRDLSYNEQFF. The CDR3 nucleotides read TGTGCCAGCATCAACAGGGACCTATCCTACAATGAGCAGTTCTTC.

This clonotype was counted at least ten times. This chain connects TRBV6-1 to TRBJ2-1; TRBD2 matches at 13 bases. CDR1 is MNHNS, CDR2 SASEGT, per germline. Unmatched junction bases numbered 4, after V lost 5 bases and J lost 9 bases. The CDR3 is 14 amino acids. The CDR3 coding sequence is TGTGCCAGCAGTCCTGGACTAGCGGGGGTTGAGCAGTTCTTC. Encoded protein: CASSPGLAGVEQFF.

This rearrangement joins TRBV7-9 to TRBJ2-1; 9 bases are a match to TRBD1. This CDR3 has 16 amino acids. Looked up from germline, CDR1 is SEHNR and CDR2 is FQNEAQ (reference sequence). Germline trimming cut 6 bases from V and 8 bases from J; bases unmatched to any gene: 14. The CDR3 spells CASSFPGTGTPDEQFF. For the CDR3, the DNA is TGTGCCAGCAGTTTCCCCGGGACAGGGACGCCTGATGAGCAGTTCTTC.

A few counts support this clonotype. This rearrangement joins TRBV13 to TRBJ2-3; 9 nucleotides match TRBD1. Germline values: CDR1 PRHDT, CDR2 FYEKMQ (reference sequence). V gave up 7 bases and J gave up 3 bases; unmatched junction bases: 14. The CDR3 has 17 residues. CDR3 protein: CASNIWGTGGSTDTQYF. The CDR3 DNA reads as TGTGCCAGCAACATATGGGGCACAGGGGGCTCAACAGATACGCAGTATTTT.

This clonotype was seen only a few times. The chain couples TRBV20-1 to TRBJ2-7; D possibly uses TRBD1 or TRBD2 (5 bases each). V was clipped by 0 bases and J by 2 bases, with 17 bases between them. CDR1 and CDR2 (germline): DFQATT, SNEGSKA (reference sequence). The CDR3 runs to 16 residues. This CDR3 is CSARDAPDTGPYEQYF. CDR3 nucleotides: TGCAGTGCTAGAGATGCCCCCGACACGGGGCCCTACGAGCAGTACTTC.

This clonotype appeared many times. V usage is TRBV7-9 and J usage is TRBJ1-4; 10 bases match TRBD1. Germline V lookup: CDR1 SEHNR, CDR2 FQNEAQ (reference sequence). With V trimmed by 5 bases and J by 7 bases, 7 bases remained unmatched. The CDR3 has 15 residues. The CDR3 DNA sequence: TGTGCCAGCAGCCACCGGGACAGGGGAAGTGAAAAACTGTTTTTT. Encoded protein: CASSHRDRGSEKLFF.

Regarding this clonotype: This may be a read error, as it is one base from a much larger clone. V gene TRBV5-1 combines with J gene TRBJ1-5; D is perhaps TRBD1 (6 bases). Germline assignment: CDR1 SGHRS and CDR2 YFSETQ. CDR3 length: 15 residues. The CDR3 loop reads CASSITGKDNRPQHF. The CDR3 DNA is TGCGCCAGCAGCATAACAGGGAAAGACAATCGGCCCCAGCATTTT.

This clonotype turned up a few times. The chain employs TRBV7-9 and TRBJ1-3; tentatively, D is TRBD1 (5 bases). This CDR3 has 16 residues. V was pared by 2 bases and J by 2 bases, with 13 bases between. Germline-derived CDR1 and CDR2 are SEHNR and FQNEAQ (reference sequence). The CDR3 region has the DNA TGTGCCAGCAGCTTACTTGTTGGAGGGGCTGGAAACACCATATATTTT. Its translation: CASSLLVGGAGNTIYF.

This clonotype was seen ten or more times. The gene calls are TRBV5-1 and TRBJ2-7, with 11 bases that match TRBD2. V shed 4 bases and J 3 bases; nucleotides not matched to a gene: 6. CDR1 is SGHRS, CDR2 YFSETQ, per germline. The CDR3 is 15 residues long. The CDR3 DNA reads TGCGCCAGCAGCACGGGACTAGCGGATGTCTACGAGCAGTACTTC. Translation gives CASSTGLADVYEQYF.

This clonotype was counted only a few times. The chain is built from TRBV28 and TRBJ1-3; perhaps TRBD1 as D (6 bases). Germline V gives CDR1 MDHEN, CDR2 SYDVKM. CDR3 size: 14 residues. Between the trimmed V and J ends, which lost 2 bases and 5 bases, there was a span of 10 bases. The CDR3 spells CASSLTDSRNTIYF. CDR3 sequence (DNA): TGTGCCAGCAGTTTAACGGACAGTCGAAACACCATATATTTT.

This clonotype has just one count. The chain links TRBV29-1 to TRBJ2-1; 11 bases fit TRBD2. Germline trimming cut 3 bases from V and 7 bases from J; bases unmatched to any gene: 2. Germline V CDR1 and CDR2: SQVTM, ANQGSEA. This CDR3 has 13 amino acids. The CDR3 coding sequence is TGCAGCGTTGAGGGACTAGCGGCGAATGAGCAGTTCTTC. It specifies CSVEGLAANEQFF.

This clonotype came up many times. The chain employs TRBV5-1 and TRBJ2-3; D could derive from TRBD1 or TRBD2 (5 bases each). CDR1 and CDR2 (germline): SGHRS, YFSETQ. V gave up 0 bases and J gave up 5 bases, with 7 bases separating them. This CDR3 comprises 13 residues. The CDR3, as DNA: TGCGCCAGCAGCTTGGGGGGGAAAGATACGCAGTATTTT. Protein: CASSLGGKDTQYF.

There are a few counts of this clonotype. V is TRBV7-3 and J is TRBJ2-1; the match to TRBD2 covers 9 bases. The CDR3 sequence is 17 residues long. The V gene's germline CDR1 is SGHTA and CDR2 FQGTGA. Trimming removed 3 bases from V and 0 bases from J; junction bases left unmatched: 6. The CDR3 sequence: CASSLRREGDSYNEQFF. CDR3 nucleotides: TGTGCCAGCAGCTTGAGGCGGGAGGGGGACTCCTACAATGAGCAGTTCTTC.

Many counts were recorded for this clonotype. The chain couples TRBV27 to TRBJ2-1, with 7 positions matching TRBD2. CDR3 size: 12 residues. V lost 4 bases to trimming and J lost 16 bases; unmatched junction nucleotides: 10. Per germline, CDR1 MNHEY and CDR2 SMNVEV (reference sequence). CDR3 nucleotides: TGTGCCAGCAGTTCCGTGGCGGGAGCTGAATTCTTC. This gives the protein CASSSVAGAEFF.

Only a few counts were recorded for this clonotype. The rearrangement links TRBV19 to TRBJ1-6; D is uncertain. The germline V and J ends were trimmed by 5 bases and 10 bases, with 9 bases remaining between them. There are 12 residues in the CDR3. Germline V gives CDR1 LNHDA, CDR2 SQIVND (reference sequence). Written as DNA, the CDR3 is TGTGCCAGTAGTTTCCCGGACTCACCCCTCCACTTT. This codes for CASSFPDSPLHF.

The CDR3 DNA follows: TGTGCCAGCAGCGTAGAGGGACGGGAGAACACTGAAGCTTTCTTT. Its translation is CASSVEGRENTEAFF. The chain links TRBV9 to TRBJ1-1, with a weak D call TRBD1 (5 bases). The CDR3 totals 15 residues. Germline V lookup: CDR1 SGDLS, CDR2 YYNGEE. With 0 bases removed from V and 1 base from J, the gap between germline ends came to 10 bases.

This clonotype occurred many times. CDR3 nucleotide sequence: TGTGCCAGCTCAGGCGGGGACAGGGGTCCGGACGAGCAGTACTTC. Protein sequence: CASSGGDRGPDEQYF. The V call is TRBV18, the J call TRBJ2-7; 10 bases agree with TRBD1. This CDR3 has 15 residues. Per the germline V gene, CDR1 is KGHSH and CDR2 is LQKENI. The ends lost 5 bases at V and 5 bases at J; junction bases unmatched: 9.

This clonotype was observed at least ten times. CDR3 in amino acids: CASSSGTDQPQHF. DNA for the CDR3: TGTGCCAGCAGCTCGGGTACTGATCAGCCCCAGCATTTT. This chain links TRBV11-2 with TRBJ1-5; D not certain. Per the germline V gene, CDR1 is SGHAT and CDR2 is FQNNGV. The V gene lost 4 bases and the J gene lost 5 bases, with 9 bases spanning the gap. This CDR3 region has 13 residues. The whole variable domain, remainder taken from reference TRBV11-2 and TRBJ1-5, is EAGVAQSPRYKIIEKRQSVAFWCNPISGHATLYWYQQILGQGPKLLIQFQNNGVVDDSQLPKDRFSAERLKGVDSTLKIQPAKLEDSAVYLCASSSGTDQPQHFGDGTRLSIL.

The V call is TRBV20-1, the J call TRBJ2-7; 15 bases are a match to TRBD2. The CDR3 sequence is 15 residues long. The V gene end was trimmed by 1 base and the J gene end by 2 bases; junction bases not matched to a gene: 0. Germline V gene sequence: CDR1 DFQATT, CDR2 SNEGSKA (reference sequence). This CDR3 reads CSARGTSGRAYEQYF. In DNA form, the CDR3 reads TGCAGTGCTAGAGGGACTAGCGGGAGGGCCTACGAGCAGTACTTC.

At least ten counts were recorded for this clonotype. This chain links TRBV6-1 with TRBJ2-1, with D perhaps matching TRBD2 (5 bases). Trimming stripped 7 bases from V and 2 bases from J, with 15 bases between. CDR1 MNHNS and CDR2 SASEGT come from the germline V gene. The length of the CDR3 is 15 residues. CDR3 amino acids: CASTRSGATYNEQFF. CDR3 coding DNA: TGTGCCAGCACCCGGAGCGGCGCTACCTACAATGAGCAGTTCTTC.

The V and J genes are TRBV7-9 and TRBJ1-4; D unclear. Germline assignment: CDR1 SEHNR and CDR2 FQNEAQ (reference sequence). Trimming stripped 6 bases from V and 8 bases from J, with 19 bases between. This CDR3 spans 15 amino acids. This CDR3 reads CASSSSGVSWEKLFF. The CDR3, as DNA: TGTGCCAGCAGTTCCTCCGGGGTGTCGTGGGAAAAACTGTTTTTT.

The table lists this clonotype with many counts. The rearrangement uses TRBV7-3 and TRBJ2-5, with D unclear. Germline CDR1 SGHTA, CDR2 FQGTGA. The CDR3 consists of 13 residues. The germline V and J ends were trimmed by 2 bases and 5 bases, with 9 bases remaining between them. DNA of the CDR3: TGTGCCAGCAGCTTAGAACTGGGGGAGACCCAGTACTTC. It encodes CASSLELGETQYF. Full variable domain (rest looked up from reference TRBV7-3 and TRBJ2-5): GAGVSQTPSNKVTEKGKYVELRCDPISGHTALYWYRQSLGQGPEFLIYFQGTGAADDSGLPNDRFFAVRPEGSVSTLKIQRTERGDSAVYLCASSLELGETQYFGPGTRLLVL.

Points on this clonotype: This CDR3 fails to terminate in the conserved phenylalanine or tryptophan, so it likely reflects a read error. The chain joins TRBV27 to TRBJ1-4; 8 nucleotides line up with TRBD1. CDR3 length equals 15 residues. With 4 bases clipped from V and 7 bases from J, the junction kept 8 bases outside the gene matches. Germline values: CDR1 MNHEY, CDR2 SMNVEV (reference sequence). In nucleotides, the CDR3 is TGTGCCAGCAGTTCAAGGACAGGGATGAGTGAAAAACTGTTTCTT. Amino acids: CASSSRTGMSEKLFL.

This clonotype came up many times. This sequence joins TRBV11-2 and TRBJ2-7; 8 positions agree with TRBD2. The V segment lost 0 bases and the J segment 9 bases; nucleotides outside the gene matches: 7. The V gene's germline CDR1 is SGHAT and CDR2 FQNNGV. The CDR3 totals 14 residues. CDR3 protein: CASSLELAARGQYF. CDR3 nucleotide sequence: TGTGCCAGCAGCTTAGAACTAGCGGCCCGGGGGCAGTACTTC.

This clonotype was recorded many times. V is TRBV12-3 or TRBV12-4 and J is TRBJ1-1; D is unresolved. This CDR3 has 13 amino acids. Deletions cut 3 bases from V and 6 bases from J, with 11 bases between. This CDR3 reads CASSFLGYSEAFF. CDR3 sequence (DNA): TGTGCCAGCAGTTTCCTAGGGTACTCTGAAGCTTTCTTT.

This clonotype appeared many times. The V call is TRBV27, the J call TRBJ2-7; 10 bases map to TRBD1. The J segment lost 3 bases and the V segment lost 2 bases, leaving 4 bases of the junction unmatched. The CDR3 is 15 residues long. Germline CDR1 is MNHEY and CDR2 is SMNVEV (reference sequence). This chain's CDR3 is CASSLGTGANYEQYF. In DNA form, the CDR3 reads TGTGCCAGCAGTTTAGGGACAGGGGCGAACTACGAGCAGTACTTC.

The CDR3 nucleotides read TGTGCCAGCAGCTCCTCGGGAGGGGGCACCGGGGAGCTGTTTTTT. It codes for CASSSSGGGTGELFF. The chain recombines TRBV7-9 with TRBJ2-2, with 8 bases identical to TRBD2. V lost 4 bases to trimming and J lost 4 bases; unmatched junction nucleotides: 5. The CDR3 consists of 15 residues. Germline V lookup: CDR1 SEHNR, CDR2 FQNEAQ (reference sequence).